Listed below are T cell receptor beta chains from one sample, sequenced in a study of blood T cell repertoires in COVID-19. The table came from immunoSEQ multiplex PCR; TCRdb's copy has only in-frame clones and leaves some out. The table shows 390,000 or so clones, with roughly four fifths occurring only once. The specimen sequenced was PBMCs or T cells enriched from blood (not recorded which). These receptors were collected from a woman aged 50 to 60 who had recovered from COVID-19. Each CDR3 is given with its conserved first and last residue. The D gene is left open where the match is weak. Part of the rows lack a size; the others show once, few, many or a class for expanded clones.

abundance,d_gene,v_gene,j_gene,CDR3aa,CDR3nt
few,-,TRBV3-1/TRBV3-2,TRBJ1-1,CASSQGGLAEAFF,TGTGCCAGCAGCCAAGGCGGACTGGCTGAAGCTTTCTTT
-,TRBD2,TRBV7-9,TRBJ2-2,CASSQLAGGFTGELFF,TGTGCCAGCAGCCAACTAGCGGGAGGTTTCACCGGGGAGCTGTTTTTT
once,TRBD1,TRBV5-1,TRBJ1-5,CASSPEGQPNQPQHF,TGCGCCAGCAGCCCGGAGGGACAGCCAAATCAGCCCCAGCATTTT
once,-,TRBV5-6,TRBJ1-2,CASSLGNRVPYGYTF,TGTGCCAGCAGCTTGGGGAATCGGGTCCCCTATGGCTACACCTTC
-,TRBD1,TRBV15,TRBJ1-5,CATSGQGIEDQPQHF,TGTGCCACCAGCGGACAGGGGATTGAAGATCAGCCCCAGCATTTT
-,TRBD2,TRBV19,TRBJ2-1,CASSGREGPGNEQFF,TGTGCCAGTAGCGGCAGGGAGGGCCCTGGGAATGAGCAGTTCTTC
-,-,TRBV6-2/TRBV6-3,TRBJ2-1,CASSYLTSQNEQFF,TGTGCCAGCAGCTACTTGACATCTCAGAATGAGCAGTTCTTC
-,TRBD1,TRBV2,TRBJ2-2,CASSLRQGNTGELFF,TGTGCCAGCAGTCTGAGACAGGGTAACACCGGGGAGCTGTTTTTT
-,-,TRBV5-1,TRBJ1-1,CASSLGTAMNTEAFF,TGCGCCAGCAGCTTAGGAACAGCTATGAACACTGAAGCTTTCTTT
-,TRBD1,TRBV28,TRBJ1-6,CASSPYRGLSSPLHF,TGTGCCAGCAGTCCCTACAGGGGTCTGAGTTCACCCCTCCACTTT
-,-,TRBV11-2,TRBJ1-6,CASSFTPGENSPLHF,TGTGCCAGCAGCTTTACTCCGGGGGAGAATTCACCCCTCCACTTT
-,-,TRBV29-1,TRBJ1-1,CSALSQGTEAFF,TGCAGCGCACTTTCACAGGGCACTGAAGCTTTCTTT
-,TRBD1,TRBV18,TRBJ2-7,CANSPLPTGTHEQYF,TGTGCCAACTCACCACTTCCGACAGGGACCCACGAGCAGTACTTC
-,TRBD1,TRBV2,TRBJ1-5,CASNLGQGGNQPQHF,TGTGCCAGCAACTTAGGACAGGGAGGCAATCAGCCCCAGCATTTT
-,-,TRBV18,TRBJ1-1,CASSPYMKTDRKGEAFF,TGTGCCAGCTCACCTTATATGAAGACCGACAGGAAGGGGGAAGCTTTCTTT
-,TRBD1,TRBV30,TRBJ1-1,CAWTDRANTEAFF,TGTGCCTGGACCGACAGGGCCAACACTGAAGCTTTCTTT
-,TRBD1,TRBV18,TRBJ1-2,CASSRDRNYGYTF,TGTGCCAGCTCACGGGACAGGAACTATGGCTACACCTTC
-,TRBD1,TRBV6-6,TRBJ1-5,CASSRMGQGAGDQPQHF,TGTGCCAGCAGTCGCATGGGACAGGGGGCGGGGGATCAGCCCCAGCATTTT
-,TRBD1,TRBV3-1/TRBV3-2,TRBJ1-2,CASSRPFGTGSALLSGYTF,TGTGCCAGCAGCCGCCCCTTCGGGACAGGGTCCGCTCTTTTGTCCGGCTACACCTTC
-,-,TRBV29-1,TRBJ1-2,CSVRVSLLYTF,TGCAGCGTGAGGGTCAGCCTACTCTACACCTTC
-,-,TRBV12-3/TRBV12-4,TRBJ1-1,CASSFDTEAFF,TGTGCCAGCAGTTTCGACACTGAAGCTTTCTTT
-,-,TRBV5-1,TRBJ2-1,CASRPVTGRSNEQFF,TGCGCCAGCAGGCCAGTGACAGGGAGGAGCAATGAGCAGTTCTTC
-,-,TRBV10-3,TRBJ2-7,CAIAGRGPGDEQYF,TGTGCCATCGCCGGGCGGGGTCCTGGAGACGAGCAGTACTTC
-,-,TRBV10-3,TRBJ1-1,CAISDQDSTNTEAFF,TGTGCCATCAGTGACCAGGACAGTACCAACACTGAAGCTTTCTTT
-,-,TRBV4-3,TRBJ1-2,CASSQDLGGANYGYTF,TGCGCCAGCAGCCAAGATCTGGGAGGGGCTAACTATGGCTACACCTTC
-,-,TRBV7-9,TRBJ2-3,CASSFSGGRTDTQYF,TGTGCCAGCAGCTTTAGCGGAGGACGCACAGATACGCAGTATTTT
-,TRBD2,TRBV7-3,TRBJ2-1,CASSPQGLAGGNEQFF,TGTGCCAGCAGCCCCCAGGGACTAGCGGGGGGAAATGAGCAGTTCTTC
-,-,TRBV29-1,TRBJ2-1,CSVRWTEQFF,TGCAGCGTTCGCTGGACAGAGCAGTTCTTC
-,-,TRBV7-9,TRBJ1-4,CASSPPAGRVVFNEKLFF,TGTGCCAGCAGCCCGCCGGCGGGAAGGGTGGTGTTCAATGAAAAACTGTTTTTT
-,-,TRBV7-6,TRBJ1-3,CASSFQGPVSGNTIYF,TGTGCCAGCAGCTTTCAGGGGCCAGTTTCTGGAAACACCATATATTTT
once,-,TRBV21-1,TRBJ1-1,CASSPIQGTGCEYTEAFF,TGTGCCAGCAGCCCCATCCAGGGGACAGGGTGTGAGTACACTGAAGCTTTCTTT
-,TRBD1,TRBV27,TRBJ1-4,CASSIKQGEVAEKLFF,TGTGCCAGCAGTATTAAACAGGGGGAGGTGGCCGAAAAACTGTTTTTT
few,TRBD1,TRBV5-1,TRBJ2-5,CASSTGVELRETQYF,TGCGCCAGCAGTACAGGGGTTGAATTGCGGGAGACCCAGTACTTC
-,-,TRBV3-1/TRBV3-2,TRBJ1-2,CASSFEGLGGYTF,TGTGCCAGCAGTTTCGAGGGTTTAGGCGGCTACACCTTC
-,-,TRBV6-5,TRBJ2-2,CASRLRLENTGELFF,TGTGCCAGCAGACTCCGACTCGAAAACACCGGGGAGCTGTTTTTT
-,TRBD2,TRBV5-4,TRBJ2-5,CASSSGTQETQYF,TGTGCCAGCAGCAGCGGGACTCAAGAGACCCAGTACTTC
-,-,TRBV7-2,TRBJ2-3,CASSLERVPTSTDTQYF,TGTGCCAGCAGCTTAGAGCGGGTCCCAACTAGCACAGATACGCAGTATTTT
-,-,TRBV25-1,TRBJ1-2,CASSEGGWGGTYGYTF,TGTGCCAGCAGTGAAGGGGGCTGGGGAGGGACGTATGGCTACACCTTC
-,-,TRBV27,TRBJ1-2,CASSYASREGYTF,TGTGCCAGCAGTTACGCATCGAGGGAAGGCTACACCTTC
-,TRBD1,TRBV5-1,TRBJ1-4,CASSFRGTGDEKLFF,TGCGCCAGCAGCTTTCGAGGGACAGGGGATGAAAAACTGTTTTTT
-,TRBD2,TRBV28,TRBJ2-1,CASSLLAGDYNEQFF,TGTGCCAGCAGTTTATTAGCGGGGGACTACAATGAGCAGTTCTTC
-,-,TRBV3-1/TRBV3-2,TRBJ2-7,CASSQVAPAGAHEQYF,TGTGCCAGCAGCCAAGTTGCGCCCGCGGGGGCCCACGAGCAGTACTTC
-,-,TRBV20-1,TRBJ2-3,CSASIAGTDTQYF,TGCAGTGCTAGTATCGCAGGCACAGATACGCAGTATTTT
-,-,TRBV4-1,TRBJ1-2,CASSQDRSMRFYGYTF,TGCGCCAGCAGCCAAGATAGGAGCATGAGATTCTATGGCTACACCTTC
few,TRBD2,TRBV6-4,TRBJ2-3,CASSEGRGGDTDTQYF,TGTGCCAGCAGTGAGGGGCGGGGGGGCGACACAGATACGCAGTATTTT
once,TRBD1,TRBV6-6,TRBJ1-2,CASSRDRSPTNYGYTF,TGTGCCAGCAGTCGGGACAGGAGCCCTACGAACTATGGCTACACCTTC